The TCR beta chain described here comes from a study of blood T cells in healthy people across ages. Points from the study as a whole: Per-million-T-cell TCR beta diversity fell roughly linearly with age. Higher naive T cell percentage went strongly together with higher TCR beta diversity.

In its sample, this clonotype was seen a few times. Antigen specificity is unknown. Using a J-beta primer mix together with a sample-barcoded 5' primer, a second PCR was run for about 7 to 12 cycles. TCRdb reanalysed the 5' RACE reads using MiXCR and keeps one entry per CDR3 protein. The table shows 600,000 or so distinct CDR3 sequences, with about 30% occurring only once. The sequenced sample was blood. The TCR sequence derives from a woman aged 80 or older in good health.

The CDR3 sequence is CASSVASGSEAFF. CDR3 sequence (DNA): TGTGCCAGCAGCGTAGCGTCGGGGAGTGAAGCTTTCTTT. The chain is built from TRBV9 and TRBJ1-1; D is ambiguous. Trimming shortened V by 0 bases and J by 7 bases, and 10 bases separated the two germline ends. The CDR3 loop spans 13 amino acids. Germline V gives CDR1 SGDLS, CDR2 YYNGEE.